Described below is a single TCR beta chain sequence and its context. Its specificity is unknown. This sample was taken from a study of Tregs in tolerant kidney transplant recipients. General observations from the study: No direct test of biological reproducibility was done here.

Using immunoSEQ multiplex PCR, the repertoire was profiled, and TCRdb retains in-frame clones only, with some absent. The repertoire consists of about 69,000 clones, with roughly 91% occurring once and the leading ten covering around 0.4%. Unstimulated Tregs (CD4+CD25+CD127-) and CD4+CD25- non-Tregs were sorted from PBMCs. This CDR3 comprises 17 residues. Germline loops: CDR1 SGDLS, CDR2 YYNGEE. Unmatched junction bases numbered 4, after V lost 0 bases and J lost 1 base. This receptor was identified in a human donor who received a combined kidney and bone marrow transplant. This specimen was CD4+ T cells from blood, taken before the transplant. The chain carries TRBV9 and TRBJ2-1; the match to TRBD2 covers 10 bases. The CDR3, as DNA: TGTGCCAGCAGCGTAGGCCTAGCGGGAGCATCCTACAATGAGCAGTTCTTC. It encodes CASSVGLAGASYNEQFF.